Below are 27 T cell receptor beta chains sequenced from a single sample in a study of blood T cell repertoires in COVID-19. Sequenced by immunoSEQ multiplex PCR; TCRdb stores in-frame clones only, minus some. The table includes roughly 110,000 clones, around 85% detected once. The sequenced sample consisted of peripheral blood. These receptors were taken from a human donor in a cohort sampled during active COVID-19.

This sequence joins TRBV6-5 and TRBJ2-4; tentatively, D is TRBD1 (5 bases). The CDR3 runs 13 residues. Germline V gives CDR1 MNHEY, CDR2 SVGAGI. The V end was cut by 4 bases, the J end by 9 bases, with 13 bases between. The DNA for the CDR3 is TGTGCCAGCAGTTTAGAAGTTAGGGGCATTCAGTACTTC. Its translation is CASSLEVRGIQYF.

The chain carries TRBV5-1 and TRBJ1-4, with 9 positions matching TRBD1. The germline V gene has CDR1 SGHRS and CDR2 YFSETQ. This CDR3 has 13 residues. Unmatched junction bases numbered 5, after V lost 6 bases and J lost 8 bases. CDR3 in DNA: TGCGCCAGCAACAGGGGGCAGGGGGAAAAACTGTTTTTT. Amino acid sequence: CASNRGQGEKLFF.

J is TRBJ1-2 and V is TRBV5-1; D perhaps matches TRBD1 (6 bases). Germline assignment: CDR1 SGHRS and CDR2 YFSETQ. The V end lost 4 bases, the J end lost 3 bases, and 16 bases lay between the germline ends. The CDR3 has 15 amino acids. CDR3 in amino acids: CASSLQTGLDYGYTF. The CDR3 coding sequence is TGCGCCAGCAGCCTGCAAACAGGGTTGGACTATGGCTACACCTTC.

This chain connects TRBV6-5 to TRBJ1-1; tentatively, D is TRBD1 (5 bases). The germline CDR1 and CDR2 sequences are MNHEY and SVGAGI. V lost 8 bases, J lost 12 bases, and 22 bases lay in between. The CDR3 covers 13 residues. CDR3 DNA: TGTGCCAGCGTGGGTCAAGACAGATCTAAAACTTTCTTT. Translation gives CASVGQDRSKTFF.

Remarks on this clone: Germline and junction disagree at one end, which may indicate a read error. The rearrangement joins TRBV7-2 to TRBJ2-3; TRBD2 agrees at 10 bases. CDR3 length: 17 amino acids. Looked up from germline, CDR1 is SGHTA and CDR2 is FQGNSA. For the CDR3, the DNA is TGTGCCAGCAGCTTCGATAGCGGGGGGCCGGCCGTAGCTCCCGCCCGCTTT. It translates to CASSFDSGGPAVAPARF.

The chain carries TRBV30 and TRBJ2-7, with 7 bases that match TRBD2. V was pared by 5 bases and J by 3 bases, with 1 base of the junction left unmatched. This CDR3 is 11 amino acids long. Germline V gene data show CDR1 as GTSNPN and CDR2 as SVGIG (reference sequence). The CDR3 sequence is CAWGLVYEQYF. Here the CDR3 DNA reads TGTGCCTGGGGACTAGTCTACGAGCAGTACTTC.

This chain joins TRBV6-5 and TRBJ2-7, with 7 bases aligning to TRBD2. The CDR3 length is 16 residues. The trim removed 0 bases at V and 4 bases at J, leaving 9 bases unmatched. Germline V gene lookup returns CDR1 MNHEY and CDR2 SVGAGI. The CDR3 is CASSYSRGSGAYEQYF. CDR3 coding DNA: TGTGCCAGCAGTTACTCGCGGGGCAGCGGGGCTTACGAGCAGTACTTC.

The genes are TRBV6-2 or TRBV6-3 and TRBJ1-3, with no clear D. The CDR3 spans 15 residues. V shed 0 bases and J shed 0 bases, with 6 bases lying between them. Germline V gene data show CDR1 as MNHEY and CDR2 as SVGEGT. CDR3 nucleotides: TGTGCCAGCAGTTACTCGCACGGCTCTGGAAACACCATATATTTT. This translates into CASSYSHGSGNTIYF.

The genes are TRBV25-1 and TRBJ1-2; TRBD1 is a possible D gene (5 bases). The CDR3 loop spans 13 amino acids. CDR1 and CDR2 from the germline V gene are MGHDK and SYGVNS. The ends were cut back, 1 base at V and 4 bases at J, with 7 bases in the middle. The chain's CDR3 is CASSELQGYGYTF. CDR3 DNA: TGTGCCAGCAGTGAATTGCAGGGCTATGGCTACACCTTC.

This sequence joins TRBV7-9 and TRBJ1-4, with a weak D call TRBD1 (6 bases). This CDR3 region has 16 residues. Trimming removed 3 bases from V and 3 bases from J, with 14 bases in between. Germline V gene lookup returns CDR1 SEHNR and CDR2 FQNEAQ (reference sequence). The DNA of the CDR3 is TGTGCCAGCAGCTTTCAGGGGATGGTCGCTAATGAAAAACTGTTTTTT. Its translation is CASSFQGMVANEKLFF.

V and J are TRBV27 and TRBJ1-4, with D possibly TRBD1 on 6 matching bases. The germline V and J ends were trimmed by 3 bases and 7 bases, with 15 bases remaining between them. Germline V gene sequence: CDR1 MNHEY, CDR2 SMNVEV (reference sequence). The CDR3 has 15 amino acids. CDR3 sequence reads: CASSLAGTSSEKLFF. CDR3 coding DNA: TGTGCCAGCAGTTTGGCCGGGACATCCAGTGAAAAACTGTTTTTT.

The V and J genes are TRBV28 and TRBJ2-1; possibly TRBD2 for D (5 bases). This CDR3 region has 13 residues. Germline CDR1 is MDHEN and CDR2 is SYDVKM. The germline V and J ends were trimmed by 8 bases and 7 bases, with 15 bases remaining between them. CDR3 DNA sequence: TGTGCCAGCTCCGGGCTAGCATGGAATGAGCAGTTCTTC. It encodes CASSGLAWNEQFF.

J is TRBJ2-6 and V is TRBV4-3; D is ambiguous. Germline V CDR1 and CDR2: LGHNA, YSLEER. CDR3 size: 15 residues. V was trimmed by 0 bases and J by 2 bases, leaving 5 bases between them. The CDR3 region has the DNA TGCGCCAGCAGCCAAGATTATCCTGGGGCCAACGTCCTGACTTTC. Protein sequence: CASSQDYPGANVLTF.

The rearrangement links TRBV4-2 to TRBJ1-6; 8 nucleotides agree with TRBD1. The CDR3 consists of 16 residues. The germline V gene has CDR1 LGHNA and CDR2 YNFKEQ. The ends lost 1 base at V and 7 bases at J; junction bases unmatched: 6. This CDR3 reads CASSQGRTGRNSPLHF. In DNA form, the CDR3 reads TGTGCCAGCAGCCAAGGGCGGACAGGGAGGAATTCACCCCTCCACTTT.

CDR3 amino acids: CASSELEQFF. Written as DNA, the CDR3 is TGTGCCAGCAGTGAACTTGAGCAGTTCTTC. The chain carries TRBV6-1 and TRBJ2-1; D is ambiguous. The V and J ends lost 2 bases and 9 bases respectively, with 2 bases between them. CDR1 is MNHNS and CDR2 is SASEGT in the germline V gene. The CDR3 runs 10 residues.

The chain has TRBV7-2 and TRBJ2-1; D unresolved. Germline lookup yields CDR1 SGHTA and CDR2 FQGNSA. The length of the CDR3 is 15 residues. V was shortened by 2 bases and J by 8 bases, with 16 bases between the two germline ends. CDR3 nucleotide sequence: TGTGCCAGCAGCTTAAGACGCCGACCTGAGGATGAGCAGTTCTTC. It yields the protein CASSLRRRPEDEQFF.

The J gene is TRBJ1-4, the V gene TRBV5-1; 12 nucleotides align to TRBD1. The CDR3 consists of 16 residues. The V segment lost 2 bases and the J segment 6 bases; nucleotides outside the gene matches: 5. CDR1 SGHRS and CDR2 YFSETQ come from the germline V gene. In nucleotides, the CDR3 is TGCGCCAGCAGCTTAGGGGACAGGGGGCGCCATGAAAAACTGTTTTTT. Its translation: CASSLGDRGRHEKLFF.

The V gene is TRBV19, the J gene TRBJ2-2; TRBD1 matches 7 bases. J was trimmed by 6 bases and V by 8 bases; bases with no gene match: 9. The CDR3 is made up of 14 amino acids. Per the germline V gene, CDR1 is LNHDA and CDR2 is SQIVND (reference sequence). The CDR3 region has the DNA TGTGCCAGTCGAAGACAGGGTGATGCCGGGGAGCTGTTTTTT. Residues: CASRRQGDAGELFF. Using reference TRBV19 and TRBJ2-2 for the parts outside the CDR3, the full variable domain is DGGITQSPKYLFRKEGQNVTLSCEQNLNHDAMYWYRQDPGQGLRLIYYSQIVNDFQKGDIAEGYSVSREKKESFPLTVTSAQKNPTAFYLCASRRQGDAGELFFGEGSRLTVL.

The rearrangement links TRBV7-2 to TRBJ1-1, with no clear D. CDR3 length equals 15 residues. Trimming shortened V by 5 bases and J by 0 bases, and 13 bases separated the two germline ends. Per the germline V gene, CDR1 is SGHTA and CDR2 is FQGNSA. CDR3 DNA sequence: TGTGCCAGCAGCCCCCGGAGGAATCTGAACACTGAAGCTTTCTTT. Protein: CASSPRRNLNTEAFF.

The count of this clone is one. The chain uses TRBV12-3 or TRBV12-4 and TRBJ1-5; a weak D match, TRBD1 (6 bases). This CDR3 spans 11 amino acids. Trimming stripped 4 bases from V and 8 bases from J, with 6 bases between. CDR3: CASSSGEPQHF. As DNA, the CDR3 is TGTGCCAGCAGTTCAGGGGAGCCCCAGCATTTT.

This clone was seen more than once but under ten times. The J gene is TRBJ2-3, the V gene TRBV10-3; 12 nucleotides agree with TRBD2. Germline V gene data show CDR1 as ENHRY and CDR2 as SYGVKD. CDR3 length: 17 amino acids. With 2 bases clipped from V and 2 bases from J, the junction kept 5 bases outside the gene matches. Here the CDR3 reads CAISEGRTSGTTDTQYF. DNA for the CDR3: TGTGCCATCAGTGAGGGTAGGACTAGCGGGACCACAGATACGCAGTATTTT.

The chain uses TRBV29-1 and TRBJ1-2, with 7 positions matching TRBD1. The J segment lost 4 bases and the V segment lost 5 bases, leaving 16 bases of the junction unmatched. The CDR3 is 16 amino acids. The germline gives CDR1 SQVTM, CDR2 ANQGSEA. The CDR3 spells CSVTRQGSGLTYGYTF. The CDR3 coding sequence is TGCAGCGTTACCCGACAGGGTTCCGGCCTAACCTATGGCTACACCTTC.

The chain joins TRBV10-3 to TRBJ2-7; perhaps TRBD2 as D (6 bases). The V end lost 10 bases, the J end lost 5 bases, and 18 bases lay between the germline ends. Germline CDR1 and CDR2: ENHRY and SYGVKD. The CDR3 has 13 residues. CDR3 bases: TGTGCCACCGAGGCGGGGATGGGCCACGAGCAGTACTTC. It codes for CATEAGMGHEQYF.

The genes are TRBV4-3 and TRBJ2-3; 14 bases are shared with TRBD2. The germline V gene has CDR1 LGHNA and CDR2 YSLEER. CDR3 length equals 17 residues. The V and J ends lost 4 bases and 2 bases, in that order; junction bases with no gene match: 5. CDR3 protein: CASSRRTSGGFTDTQYF. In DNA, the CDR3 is TGCGCCAGCAGCCGCCGGACTAGCGGGGGGTTCACAGATACGCAGTATTTT.

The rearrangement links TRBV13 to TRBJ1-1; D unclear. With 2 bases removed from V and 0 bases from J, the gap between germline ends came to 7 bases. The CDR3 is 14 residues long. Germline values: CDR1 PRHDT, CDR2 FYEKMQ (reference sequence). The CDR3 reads CASSLNTVNTEAFF. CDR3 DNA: TGTGCCAGCAGCTTAAACACAGTGAACACTGAAGCTTTCTTT.

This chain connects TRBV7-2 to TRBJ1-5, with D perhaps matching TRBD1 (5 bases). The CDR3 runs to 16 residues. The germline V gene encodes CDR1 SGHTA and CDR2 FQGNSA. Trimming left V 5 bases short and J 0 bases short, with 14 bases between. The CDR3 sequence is CASSEFPGNSNQPQHF. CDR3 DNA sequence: TGTGCCAGCAGCGAGTTTCCAGGGAATAGCAATCAGCCCCAGCATTTT.

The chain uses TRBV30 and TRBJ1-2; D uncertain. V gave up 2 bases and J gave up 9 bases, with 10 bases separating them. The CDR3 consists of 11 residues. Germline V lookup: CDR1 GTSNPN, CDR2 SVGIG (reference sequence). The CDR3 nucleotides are TGTGCCTGGAGTCCCCTTCTAAGCTACACCTTC. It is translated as CAWSPLLSYTF.